This record concerns one T cell receptor beta chain sequence. No antigen is known for it. The record originates from a study of T cells in localized non-small cell lung cancer. CDR1 and CDR2 (germline): SQVTM, ANQGSEA. V shed 4 bases and J shed 4 bases, with 13 bases lying between them. The CDR3 is 13 amino acids. Generated by immunoSEQ multiplex PCR, the TCRdb table keeps only in-frame clones and is missing some. This sample has some 3,500 clones, with just under 25% found just once. Study-level results: In uninvolved adjacent lung, T cell clonality reached its highest value, exceeding tumor. The appearance of a median approximately 57 of the top 100 tumor clones was seen in adjacent lung. Heterogeneity cannot be ruled out, as sequencing used one tumor region only.

The source material was lung tumor tissue, sampled before any cancer treatment. The chain combines TRBV29-1 with TRBJ1-2, with D perhaps matching TRBD1 (6 bases). This TCR was recovered from a woman aged 40-70 years with stage I lung adenocarcinoma. The CDR3 DNA reads TGCAGCGTTGCACGAGGGGGAAGCTATGGCTACACCTTC. Its translation is CSVARGGSYGYTF. Filled out from reference TRBV29-1 and TRBJ1-2, the complete variable domain reads SAVISQKPSRDICQRGTSLTIQCQVDSQVTMMFWYRQQPGQSLTLIATANQGSEATYESGFVIDKFPISRPNLTFSTLTVSNMSPEDSSIYLCSVARGGSYGYTFGSGTRLTVV.